This is a list of T cell receptor beta chains from one sample in a study of radiotherapy plus CTLA-4 blockade in lung cancer. Repertoires were generated with immunoSEQ multiplex PCR, while TCRdb's copy carries only in-frame clones and drops some. The sample holds tens of thousands of clones, 60% to 75% seen once. Sequencing was performed on peripheral blood, taken from a patient treated with radiotherapy plus ipilimumab. These receptors were obtained from a human donor with non-small cell lung cancer who had stable disease on radiotherapy plus ipilimumab. The CDR3 runs from the conserved cysteine through the conserved F or W. The D gene is left open where the match is weak. Clone size is stated in some rows and not others, as once, few, many or a class when expanded.

clone_size: NA; j_call: TRBJ2-1; d_call: TRBD2; v_call: TRBV4-1; cdr3_aa: CASSPLRAGGPVRQFF; cdr3_nt: TGCGCCAGCAGCCCCCTTCGAGCGGGAGGGCCGGTTAGGCAGTTCTTC
clone_size: once; j_call: TRBJ2-1; d_call: NA; v_call: TRBV5-1; cdr3_aa: CASSLAGVGSYNEQFF; cdr3_nt: TGCGCCAGCAGCTTGGCAGGGGTGGGTTCCTACAATGAGCAGTTCTTC
clone_size: NA; j_call: TRBJ1-4; d_call: TRBD1; v_call: TRBV29-1; cdr3_aa: CSGRGQGNEKLFF; cdr3_nt: TGCAGCGGGAGGGGACAGGGCAATGAAAAACTGTTTTTT
clone_size: NA; j_call: TRBJ1-1; d_call: NA; v_call: TRBV27; cdr3_aa: CASSIGMGAAFF; cdr3_nt: TGTGCCAGCAGTATCGGAATGGGGGCGGCTTTCTTT
clone_size: medium-sized; j_call: TRBJ1-3; d_call: NA; v_call: TRBV5-4; cdr3_aa: CASSLGPGLNGNTIYF; cdr3_nt: TGTGCCAGCAGCTTGGGACCCGGGTTGAATGGAAACACCATATATTTT
clone_size: NA; j_call: TRBJ2-3; d_call: TRBD2; v_call: TRBV27; cdr3_aa: CASSFRATNWGTSGRASADTQYF; cdr3_nt: TGTGCCAGCAGTTTCAGGGCCACAAACTGGGGGACTAGCGGGAGGGCCTCAGCAGATACGCAGTATTTT
clone_size: NA; j_call: TRBJ2-7; d_call: TRBD2; v_call: TRBV5-1; cdr3_aa: CASSTTPTSGRVHEQYF; cdr3_nt: TGCGCCAGCAGCACCACCCCGACTAGCGGGAGAGTCCACGAGCAGTACTTC
clone_size: NA; j_call: TRBJ2-5; d_call: NA; v_call: TRBV11-2; cdr3_aa: CASSLNLARQETQYF; cdr3_nt: TGTGCCAGCAGCTTAAATCTAGCGAGACAAGAGACCCAGTACTTC
clone_size: NA; j_call: TRBJ2-7; d_call: NA; v_call: TRBV7-9; cdr3_aa: CASSLSGSGYEQYF; cdr3_nt: TGTGCCAGCAGCTTATCCGGGAGTGGGTACGAGCAGTACTTC
clone_size: NA; j_call: TRBJ2-7; d_call: NA; v_call: TRBV27; cdr3_aa: CASRRTASYEQYF; cdr3_nt: TGTGCCAGCAGGAGGACGGCCTCCTACGAGCAGTACTTC
clone_size: medium-sized; j_call: TRBJ2-2; d_call: NA; v_call: TRBV5-1; cdr3_aa: CASSVGDTGELFF; cdr3_nt: TGCGCCAGCAGCGTGGGGGACACCGGGGAGCTGTTTTTT
clone_size: NA; j_call: TRBJ2-3; d_call: NA; v_call: TRBV29-1; cdr3_aa: CSVVGWTALTDTQYF; cdr3_nt: TGCAGCGTCGTGGGGTGGACCGCCTTGACAGATACGCAGTATTTT
clone_size: NA; j_call: TRBJ1-1; d_call: NA; v_call: TRBV6-1; cdr3_aa: CASSEAVNTEAFF; cdr3_nt: TGTGCCAGCAGTGAAGCGGTGAACACTGAAGCTTTCTTT
clone_size: few; j_call: TRBJ1-1; d_call: NA; v_call: TRBV10-3; cdr3_aa: CAIRGSTEAFF; cdr3_nt: TGTGCCATCAGGGGGAGTACTGAAGCTTTCTTT
clone_size: NA; j_call: TRBJ2-2; d_call: TRBD1; v_call: TRBV11-1; cdr3_aa: CASSLAGQVNTGELFF; cdr3_nt: TGTGCCAGCAGCTTAGCGGGACAGGTGAACACCGGGGAGCTGTTTTTT
clone_size: NA; j_call: TRBJ2-7; d_call: NA; v_call: TRBV27; cdr3_aa: CASSLKEVGLYEQYF; cdr3_nt: TGTGCCAGCAGTTTAAAGGAAGTCGGACTCTACGAGCAGTACTTC
clone_size: once; j_call: TRBJ2-3; d_call: NA; v_call: TRBV21-1; cdr3_aa: CASSWGTQYF; cdr3_nt: TGTGCCAGCAGCTGGGGTACGCAGTATTTT
clone_size: NA; j_call: TRBJ1-5; d_call: NA; v_call: TRBV2; cdr3_aa: CASTEGTVSNQPQHF; cdr3_nt: TGTGCCAGCACCGAGGGAACAGTTAGCAATCAGCCCCAGCATTTT
clone_size: once; j_call: TRBJ2-1; d_call: TRBD2; v_call: TRBV7-7; cdr3_aa: CASSLNVAGGGGEQFF; cdr3_nt: TGTGCTAGCAGCTTAAACGTAGCGGGAGGTGGGGGTGAGCAGTTCTTC
clone_size: once; j_call: TRBJ2-2; d_call: TRBD2; v_call: TRBV10-3; cdr3_aa: CAISAPGLAGKDTGELFF; cdr3_nt: TGTGCCATCAGTGCACCGGGACTAGCGGGAAAGGACACCGGGGAGCTGTTTTTT
clone_size: NA; j_call: TRBJ1-3; d_call: NA; v_call: TRBV7-9; cdr3_aa: CASSSGDASGNTIYF; cdr3_nt: TGTGCCAGCAGCTCAGGGGACGCGTCTGGAAACACCATATATTTT
clone_size: once; j_call: TRBJ1-5; d_call: NA; v_call: TRBV2; cdr3_aa: CASEAVNSNQPQHF; cdr3_nt: TGTGCCAGCGAGGCAGTCAATAGCAATCAGCCCCAGCATTTT
clone_size: NA; j_call: TRBJ2-2; d_call: NA; v_call: TRBV7-2; cdr3_aa: CASSLAGGRSGELFF; cdr3_nt: TGTGCCAGCAGCTTAGCGGGGGGGCGCTCCGGGGAGCTGTTTTTT
clone_size: NA; j_call: TRBJ2-3; d_call: NA; v_call: TRBV28; cdr3_aa: CASSPRTGTKNTDTQYF; cdr3_nt: TGTGCCAGCAGTCCACGGACGGGAACTAAAAACACAGATACGCAGTATTTT
clone_size: NA; j_call: TRBJ2-1; d_call: TRBD2; v_call: TRBV4-1; cdr3_aa: CASSQVKLAGNNEQFF; cdr3_nt: TGCGCCAGCAGCCAAGTTAAACTAGCGGGAAACAATGAGCAGTTCTTC
clone_size: few; j_call: TRBJ2-7; d_call: NA; v_call: TRBV10-3; cdr3_aa: CAISELGKRGREQYF; cdr3_nt: TGTGCCATCAGTGAGTTGGGTAAACGGGGAAGAGAGCAGTACTTC
clone_size: NA; j_call: TRBJ1-1; d_call: NA; v_call: TRBV19; cdr3_aa: CASSPTGPRNTEAFF; cdr3_nt: TGTGCCAGTAGTCCAACGGGACCGCGGAACACTGAAGCTTTCTTT